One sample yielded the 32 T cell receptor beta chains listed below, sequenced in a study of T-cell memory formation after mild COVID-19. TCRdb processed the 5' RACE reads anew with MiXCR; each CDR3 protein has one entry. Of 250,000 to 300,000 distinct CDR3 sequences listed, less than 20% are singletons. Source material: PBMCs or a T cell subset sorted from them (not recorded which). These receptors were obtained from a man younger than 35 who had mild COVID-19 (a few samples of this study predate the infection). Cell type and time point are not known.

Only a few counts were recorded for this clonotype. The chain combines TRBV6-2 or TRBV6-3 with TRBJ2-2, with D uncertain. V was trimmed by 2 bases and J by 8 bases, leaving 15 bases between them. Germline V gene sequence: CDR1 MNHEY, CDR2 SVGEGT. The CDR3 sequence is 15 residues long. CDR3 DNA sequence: TGTGCCAGCAGTTACCCTGTCGGCGTAGGAGGGGAGCTGTTTTTT. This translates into CASSYPVGVGGELFF.

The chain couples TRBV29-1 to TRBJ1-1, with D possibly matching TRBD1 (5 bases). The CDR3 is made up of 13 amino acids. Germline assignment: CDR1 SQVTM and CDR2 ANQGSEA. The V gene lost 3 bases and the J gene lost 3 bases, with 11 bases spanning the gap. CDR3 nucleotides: TGCAGCGTTGAGTCCCAGGGTGACACTGAAGCTTTCTTT. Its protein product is CSVESQGDTEAFF.

Here the CDR3 DNA reads TGTGCCAGCAGCCCGACCCTTAGAGATACGCAGTATTTT. It codes for CASSPTLRDTQYF. This chain links TRBV7-7 with TRBJ2-3, with D unresolved. This CDR3 contains 13 residues. Trimming left V 5 bases short and J 5 bases short, with 11 bases between. CDR1 SSHAT and CDR2 FNYEAQ come from the germline V gene (reference sequence). The whole variable domain, filled in from reference TRBV7-7 and TRBJ2-3, reads GAGVSQSPRYKVTKRGQDVTLRCDPISSHATLYWYQQALGQGPEFLTYFNYEAQPDKSGLPSDRFSAERPEGSISTLTIQRTEQRDSAMYRCASSPTLRDTQYFGPGTRLTVL.

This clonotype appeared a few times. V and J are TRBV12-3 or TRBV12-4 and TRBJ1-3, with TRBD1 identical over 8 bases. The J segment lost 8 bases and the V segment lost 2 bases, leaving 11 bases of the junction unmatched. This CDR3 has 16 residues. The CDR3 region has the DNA TGTGCCAGCAGTTTATGGAGGACAGGGCTGGGGGACACCATATATTTT. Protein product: CASSLWRTGLGDTIYF.

Here the CDR3 reads CSTTTGEEDNEQFF. For the CDR3, the DNA is TGCAGCACCACGACAGGGGAGGAGGACAATGAGCAGTTCTTC. This chain uses TRBV29-1 with TRBJ2-1; the match to TRBD1 covers 8 bases. The V segment lost 8 bases and the J segment 5 bases; nucleotides outside the gene matches: 11. The germline V gene has CDR1 SQVTM and CDR2 ANQGSEA. The CDR3 length is 14 residues.

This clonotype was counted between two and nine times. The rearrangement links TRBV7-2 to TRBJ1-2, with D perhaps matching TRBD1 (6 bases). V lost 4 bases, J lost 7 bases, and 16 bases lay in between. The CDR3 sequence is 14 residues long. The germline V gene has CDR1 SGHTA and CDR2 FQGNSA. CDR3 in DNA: TGTGCCAGCAGCTGGGGGCAGGGGCGGCGTGGCTACACCTTC. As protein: CASSWGQGRRGYTF.

The CDR3 DNA sequence: TGTGCCAGCAGCCCGGGACTAGCGGGGGGAAGTACCGGGGAGCTGTTTTTT. Its translation is CASSPGLAGGSTGELFF. The chain recombines TRBV7-2 with TRBJ2-2, with TRBD2 identical over 15 bases. The CDR3 length is 17 residues. V was pared by 5 bases and J by 5 bases, with 6 bases of the junction left unmatched. Per germline, CDR1 SGHTA and CDR2 FQGNSA.

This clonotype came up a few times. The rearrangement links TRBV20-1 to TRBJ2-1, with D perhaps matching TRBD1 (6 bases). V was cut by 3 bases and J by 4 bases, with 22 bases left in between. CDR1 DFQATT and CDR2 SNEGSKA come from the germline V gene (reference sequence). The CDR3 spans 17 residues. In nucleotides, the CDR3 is TGCAGTGCTAGTGGGGGCTCCCTCCCCGGAAATTACAATGAGCAGTTCTTC. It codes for CSASGGSLPGNYNEQFF.

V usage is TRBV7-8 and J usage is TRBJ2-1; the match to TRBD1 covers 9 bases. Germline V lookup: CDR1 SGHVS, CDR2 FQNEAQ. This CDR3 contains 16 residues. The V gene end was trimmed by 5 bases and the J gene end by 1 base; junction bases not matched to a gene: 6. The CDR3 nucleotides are TGTGCCAGCAGCATAGGACAGGGGAGTTCCTACAATGAGCAGTTCTTC. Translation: CASSIGQGSSYNEQFF. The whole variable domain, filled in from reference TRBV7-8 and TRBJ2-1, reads GAGVSQSPRYKVAKRGQDVALRCDPISGHVSLFWYQQALGQGPEFLTYFQNEAQLDKSGLPSDRFFAERPEGSVSTLKIQRTQQEDSAVYLCASSIGQGSSYNEQFFGPGTRLTVL.

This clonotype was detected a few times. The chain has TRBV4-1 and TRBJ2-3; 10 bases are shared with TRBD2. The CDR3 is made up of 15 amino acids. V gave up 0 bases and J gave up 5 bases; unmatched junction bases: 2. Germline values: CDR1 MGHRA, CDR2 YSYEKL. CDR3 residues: CASSQELAGGDTQYF. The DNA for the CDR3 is TGCGCCAGCAGCCAAGAGTTAGCGGGGGGAGATACGCAGTATTTT.

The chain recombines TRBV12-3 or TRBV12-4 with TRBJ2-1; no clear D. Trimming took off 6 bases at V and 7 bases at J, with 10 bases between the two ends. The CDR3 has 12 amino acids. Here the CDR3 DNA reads TGTGCCAGCAGCATCAGCCAGAATGAGCAGTTCTTC. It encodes CASSISQNEQFF.

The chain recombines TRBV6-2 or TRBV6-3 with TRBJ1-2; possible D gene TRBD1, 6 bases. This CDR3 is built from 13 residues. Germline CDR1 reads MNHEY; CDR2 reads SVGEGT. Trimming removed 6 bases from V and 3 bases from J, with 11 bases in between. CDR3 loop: CASRRTEYYGYTF. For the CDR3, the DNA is TGTGCCAGCAGGCGGACAGAATACTATGGCTACACCTTC.

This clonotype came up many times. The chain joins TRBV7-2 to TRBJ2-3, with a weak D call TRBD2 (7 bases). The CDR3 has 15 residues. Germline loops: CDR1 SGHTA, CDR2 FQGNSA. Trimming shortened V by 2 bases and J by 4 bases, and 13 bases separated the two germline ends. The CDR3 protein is CASSLFRGASDTQYF. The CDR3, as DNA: TGTGCCAGCAGCTTATTCCGGGGGGCCTCAGATACGCAGTATTTT.

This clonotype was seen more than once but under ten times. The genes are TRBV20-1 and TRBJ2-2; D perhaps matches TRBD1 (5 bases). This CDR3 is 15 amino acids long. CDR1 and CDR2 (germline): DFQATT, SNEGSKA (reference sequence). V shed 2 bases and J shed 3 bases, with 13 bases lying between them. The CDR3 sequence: CSARPTVGHTGELFF. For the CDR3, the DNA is TGCAGTGCTAGACCGACAGTGGGGCACACCGGGGAGCTGTTTTTT.

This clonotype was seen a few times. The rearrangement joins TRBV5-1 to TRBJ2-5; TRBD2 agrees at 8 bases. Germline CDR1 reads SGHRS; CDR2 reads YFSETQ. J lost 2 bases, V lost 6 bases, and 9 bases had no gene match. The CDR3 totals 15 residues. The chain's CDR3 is CASNRDGGDQETQYF. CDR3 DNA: TGCGCCAGCAATCGGGACGGGGGGGATCAAGAGACCCAGTACTTC. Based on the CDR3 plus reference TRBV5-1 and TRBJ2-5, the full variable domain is KAGVTQTPRYLIKTRGQQVTLSCSPISGHRSVSWYQQTPGQGLQFLFEYFSETQRNKGNFPGRFSGRQFSNSRSEMNVSTLELGDSALYLCASNRDGGDQETQYFGPGTRLLVL.

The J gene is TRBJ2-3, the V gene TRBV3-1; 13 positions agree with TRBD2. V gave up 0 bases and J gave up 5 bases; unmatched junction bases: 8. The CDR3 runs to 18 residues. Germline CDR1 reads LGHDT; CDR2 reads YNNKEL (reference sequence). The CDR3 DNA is TGTGCCAGCAGCCAAGAGGCACTAGCGGGGGGGCCAGGAGATACGCAGTATTTT. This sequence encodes CASSQEALAGGPGDTQYF.

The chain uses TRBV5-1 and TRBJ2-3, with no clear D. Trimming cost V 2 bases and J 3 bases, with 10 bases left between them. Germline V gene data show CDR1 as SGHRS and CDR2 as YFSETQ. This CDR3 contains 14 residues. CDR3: CASSFGTPTDTQYF. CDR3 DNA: TGCGCCAGCAGCTTCGGCACGCCGACAGATACGCAGTATTTT.

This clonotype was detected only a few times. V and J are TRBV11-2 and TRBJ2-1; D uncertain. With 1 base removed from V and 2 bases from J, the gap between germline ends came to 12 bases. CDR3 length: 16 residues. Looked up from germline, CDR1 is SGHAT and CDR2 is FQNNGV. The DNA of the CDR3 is TGTGCCAGCAGCTTAGCCCCCCTCCGCCCCTACAATGAGCAGTTCTTC. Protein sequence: CASSLAPLRPYNEQFF. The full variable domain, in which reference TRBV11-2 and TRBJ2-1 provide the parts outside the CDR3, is EAGVAQSPRYKIIEKRQSVAFWCNPISGHATLYWYQQILGQGPKLLIQFQNNGVVDDSQLPKDRFSAERLKGVDSTLKIQPAKLEDSAVYLCASSLAPLRPYNEQFFGPGTRLTVL.

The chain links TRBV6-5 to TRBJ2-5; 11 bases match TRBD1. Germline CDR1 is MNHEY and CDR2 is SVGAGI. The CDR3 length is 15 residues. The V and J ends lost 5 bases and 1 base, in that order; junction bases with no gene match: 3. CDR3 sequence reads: CASSRDRGSQETQYF. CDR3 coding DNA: TGTGCCAGCAGTCGGGACAGGGGGTCCCAAGAGACCCAGTACTTC.

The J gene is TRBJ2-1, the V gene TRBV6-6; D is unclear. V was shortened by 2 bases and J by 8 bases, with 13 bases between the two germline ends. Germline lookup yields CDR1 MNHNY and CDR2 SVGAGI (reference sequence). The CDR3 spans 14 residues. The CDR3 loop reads CASSYLLSGYEQFF. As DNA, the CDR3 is TGTGCCAGCAGTTACCTGCTATCGGGCTATGAGCAGTTCTTC.

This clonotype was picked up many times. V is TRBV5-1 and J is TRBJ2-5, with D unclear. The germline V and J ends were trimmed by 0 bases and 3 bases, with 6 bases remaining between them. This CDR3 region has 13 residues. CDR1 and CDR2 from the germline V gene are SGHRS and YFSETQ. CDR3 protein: CASSLGAEETQYF. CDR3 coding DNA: TGCGCCAGCAGCTTGGGGGCGGAAGAGACCCAGTACTTC.

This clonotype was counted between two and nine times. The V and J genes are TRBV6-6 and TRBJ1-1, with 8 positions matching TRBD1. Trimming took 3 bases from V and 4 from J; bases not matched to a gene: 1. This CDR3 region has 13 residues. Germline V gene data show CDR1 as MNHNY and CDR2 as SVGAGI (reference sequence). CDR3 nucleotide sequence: TGTGCCAGCAGTTATGGGACAGGCACTGAAGCTTTCTTT. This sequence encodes CASSYGTGTEAFF.

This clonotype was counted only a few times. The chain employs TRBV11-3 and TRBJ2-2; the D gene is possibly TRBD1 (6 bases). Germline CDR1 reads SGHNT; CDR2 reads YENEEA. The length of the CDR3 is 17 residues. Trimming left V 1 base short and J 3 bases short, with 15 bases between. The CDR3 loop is CASSLGSQGLDTGELFF. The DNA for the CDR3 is TGTGCCAGCAGCTTAGGTTCGCAGGGGTTGGACACCGGGGAGCTGTTTTTT.

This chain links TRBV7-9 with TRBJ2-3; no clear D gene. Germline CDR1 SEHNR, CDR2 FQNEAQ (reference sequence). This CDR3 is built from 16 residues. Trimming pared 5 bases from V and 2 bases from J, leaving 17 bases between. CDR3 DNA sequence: TGTGCCAGCAGCCCCAGTGCCGGAAAACACACAGATACGCAGTATTTT. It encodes CASSPSAGKHTDTQYF.

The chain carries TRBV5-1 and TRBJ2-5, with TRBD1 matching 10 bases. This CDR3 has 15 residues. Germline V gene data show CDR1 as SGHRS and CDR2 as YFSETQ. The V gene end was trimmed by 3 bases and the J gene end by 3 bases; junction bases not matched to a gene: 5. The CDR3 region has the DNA TGCGCCAGCAGCTGGACAGGGGGTAGGGAAGAGACCCAGTACTTC. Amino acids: CASSWTGGREETQYF. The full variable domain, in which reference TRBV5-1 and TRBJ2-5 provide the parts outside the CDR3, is KAGVTQTPRYLIKTRGQQVTLSCSPISGHRSVSWYQQTPGQGLQFLFEYFSETQRNKGNFPGRFSGRQFSNSRSEMNVSTLELGDSALYLCASSWTGGREETQYFGPGTRLLVL.

The DNA for the CDR3 is TGTGCCAGCAGTCGGGACGGAGAATACGAGCAGTACGTC. It is translated as CASSRDGEYEQYV. V gene TRBV6-6 combines with J gene TRBJ2-7; D tentatively fits TRBD1 or TRBD2 (5 bases each). In germline, CDR1 is MNHNY, CDR2 SVGAGI (reference sequence). This CDR3 has 13 amino acids. V dropped 5 bases and J dropped 4 bases, with 12 bases sitting between them.

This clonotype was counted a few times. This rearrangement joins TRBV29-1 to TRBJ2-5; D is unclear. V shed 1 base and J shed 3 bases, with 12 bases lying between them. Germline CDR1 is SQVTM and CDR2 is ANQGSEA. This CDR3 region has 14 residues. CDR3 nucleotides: TGCAGCGTTGAAGGATTTGTAGTCAAAGAGACCCAGTACTTC. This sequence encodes CSVEGFVVKETQYF.

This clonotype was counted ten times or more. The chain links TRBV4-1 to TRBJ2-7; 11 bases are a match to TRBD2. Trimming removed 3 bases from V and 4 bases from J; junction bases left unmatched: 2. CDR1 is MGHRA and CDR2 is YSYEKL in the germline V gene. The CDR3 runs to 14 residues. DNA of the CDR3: TGCGCCAGCAGCCAGACTAGCGGGGTTTACGAGCAGTACTTC. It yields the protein CASSQTSGVYEQYF.

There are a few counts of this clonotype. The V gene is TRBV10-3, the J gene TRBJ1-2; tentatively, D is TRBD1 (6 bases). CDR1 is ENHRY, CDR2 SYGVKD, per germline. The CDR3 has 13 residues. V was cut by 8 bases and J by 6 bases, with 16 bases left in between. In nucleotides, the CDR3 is TGTGCCATCCGTCTTACAGGGAGCCATGGCTACACCTTC. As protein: CAIRLTGSHGYTF.

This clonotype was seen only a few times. CDR3 nucleotide sequence: TGCGCCAGCAGCGATACGGGCAGACAGAGTCTTGGAAAACTGTTTTTT. Amino acids: CASSDTGRQSLGKLFF. The rearrangement links TRBV5-1 to TRBJ1-4, with D tentatively TRBD1 (5 bases). This CDR3 is built from 16 residues. V was trimmed by 4 bases and J by 10 bases, leaving 23 bases between them. CDR1 is SGHRS, CDR2 YFSETQ, per germline. The whole variable domain, remainder taken from reference TRBV5-1 and TRBJ1-4, is KAGVTQTPRYLIKTRGQQVTLSCSPISGHRSVSWYQQTPGQGLQFLFEYFSETQRNKGNFPGRFSGRQFSNSRSEMNVSTLELGDSALYLCASSDTGRQSLGKLFFGSGTQLSVL.

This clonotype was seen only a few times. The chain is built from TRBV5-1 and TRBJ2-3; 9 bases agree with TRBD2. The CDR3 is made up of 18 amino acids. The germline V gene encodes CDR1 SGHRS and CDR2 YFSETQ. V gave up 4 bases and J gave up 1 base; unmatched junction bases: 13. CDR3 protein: CASSPSGTATGGTDTQYF. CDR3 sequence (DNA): TGCGCCAGCAGCCCTAGCGGGACCGCTACAGGCGGCACAGATACGCAGTATTTT.

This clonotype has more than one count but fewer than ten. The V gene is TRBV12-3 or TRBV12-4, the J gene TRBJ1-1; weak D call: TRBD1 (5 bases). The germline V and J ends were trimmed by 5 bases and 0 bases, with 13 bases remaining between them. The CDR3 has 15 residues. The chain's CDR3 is CASSPRWGLNTEAFF. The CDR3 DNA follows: TGTGCCAGCAGTCCACGTTGGGGACTGAACACTGAAGCTTTCTTT.